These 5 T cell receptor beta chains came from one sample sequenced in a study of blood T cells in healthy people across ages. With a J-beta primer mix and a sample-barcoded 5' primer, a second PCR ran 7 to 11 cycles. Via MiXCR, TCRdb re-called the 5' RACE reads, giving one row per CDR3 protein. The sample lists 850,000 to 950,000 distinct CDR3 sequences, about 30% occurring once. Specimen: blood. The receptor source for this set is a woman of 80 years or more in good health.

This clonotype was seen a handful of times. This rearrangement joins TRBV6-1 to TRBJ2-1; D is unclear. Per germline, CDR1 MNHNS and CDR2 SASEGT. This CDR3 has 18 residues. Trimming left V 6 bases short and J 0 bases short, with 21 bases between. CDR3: CASRPPSLLTSSYNEQFF. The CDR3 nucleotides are TGTGCCAGCAGGCCACCTTCGCTTTTGACGAGCTCCTACAATGAGCAGTTCTTC.

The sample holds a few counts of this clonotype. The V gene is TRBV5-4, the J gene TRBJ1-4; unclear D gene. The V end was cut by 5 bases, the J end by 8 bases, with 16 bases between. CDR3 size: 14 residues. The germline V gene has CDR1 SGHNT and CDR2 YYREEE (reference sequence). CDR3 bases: TGTGCCAGCAGTATGGGGTCCCCCGCCGAAAAACTGTTTTTT. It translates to CASSMGSPAEKLFF.

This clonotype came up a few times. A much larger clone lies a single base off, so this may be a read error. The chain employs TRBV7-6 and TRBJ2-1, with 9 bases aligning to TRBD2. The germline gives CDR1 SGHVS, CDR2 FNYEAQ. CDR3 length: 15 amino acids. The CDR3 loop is CASSLIAGANNGQFF. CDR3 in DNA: TGTGCCAGCAGCTTAATAGCGGGGGCTAACAATGGGCAGTTCTTC.

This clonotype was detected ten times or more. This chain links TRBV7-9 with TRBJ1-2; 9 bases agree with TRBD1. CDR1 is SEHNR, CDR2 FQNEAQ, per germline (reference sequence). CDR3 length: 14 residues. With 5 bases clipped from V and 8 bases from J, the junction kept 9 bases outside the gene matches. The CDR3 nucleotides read TGTGCCAGCAGCCCCGGGACAGGGAAACCGGGCTACACCTTC. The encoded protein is CASSPGTGKPGYTF.

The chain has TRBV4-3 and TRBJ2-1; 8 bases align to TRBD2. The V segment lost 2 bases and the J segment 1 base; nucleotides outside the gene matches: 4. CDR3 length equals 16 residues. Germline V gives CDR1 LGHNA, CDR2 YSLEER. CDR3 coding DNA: TGCGCCAGCAGCCAACAAGGGACTAGATCCTACAATGAGCAGTTCTTC. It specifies CASSQQGTRSYNEQFF.